Shown below are 29 T cell receptor beta chains from a single sample sequenced in a study of blood T cell repertoires in COVID-19. Profiling relied on immunoSEQ multiplex PCR, and the TCRdb table lists in-frame clones only, not all of them. The sample shows about 160,000 clones, 75% to 80% of them seen only once. Source material: peripheral blood. The receptors stem from a woman aged 80 or older with acute or convalescent COVID-19.

Here the CDR3 reads CATRPETSGGADTGELFF. DNA for the CDR3: TGTGCCACCCGGCCCGAGACTAGCGGAGGGGCAGACACCGGGGAGCTGTTTTTT. The genes are TRBV28 and TRBJ2-2, with 9 nucleotides matching TRBD2. The germline V gene encodes CDR1 MDHEN and CDR2 SYDVKM. The CDR3 spans 18 residues. The V gene end was trimmed by 10 bases and the J gene end by 3 bases; junction bases not matched to a gene: 18.

This clone was detected a few times. The chain has TRBV11-2 and TRBJ1-2, with 8 nucleotides matching TRBD1. The germline V gene encodes CDR1 SGHAT and CDR2 FQNNGV. Unmatched junction bases numbered 7, after V lost 3 bases and J lost 4 bases. The length of the CDR3 is 15 residues. The CDR3: CASSLGQVFSYGYTF. As DNA, the CDR3 is TGTGCCAGCAGCTTGGGACAGGTGTTCAGCTATGGCTACACCTTC.

This chain links TRBV2 with TRBJ2-1; a possible D gene is TRBD1 (5 bases). This CDR3 is built from 16 residues. Germline V CDR1 and CDR2: SNHLY, FYNNEI. The V end lost 6 bases, the J end lost 4 bases, and 19 bases lay between the germline ends. DNA of the CDR3: TGTGCCAGCAGGCGCAGGGTTTACCCTCCTTACAATGAGCAGTTCTTC. Residues: CASRRRVYPPYNEQFF.

The chain carries TRBV6-4 and TRBJ1-2; 7 bases match TRBD1. Germline CDR1 MRHNA, CDR2 SNTAGT. The junction had 10 bases not matched to a gene; V was cut back by 2 bases and J by 4 bases. CDR3 size: 16 residues. CDR3 bases: TGTGCCAGCAGTGACACACACAGGGGCGGTAGCTATGGCTACACCTTC. Amino acid sequence: CASSDTHRGGSYGYTF.

This chain joins TRBV7-2 and TRBJ1-1; weak D call: TRBD1 (5 bases). Trimming removed 1 base from V and 0 bases from J, with 6 bases in between. CDR3 length: 14 residues. The V gene's germline CDR1 is SGHTA and CDR2 FQGNSA. CDR3 residues: CASSLEGMNTEAFF. As DNA, the CDR3 is TGTGCCAGCAGCTTAGAGGGGATGAACACTGAAGCTTTCTTT.

V is TRBV27 and J is TRBJ1-1; D might be TRBD1 (6 bases). This CDR3 spans 14 amino acids. V shed 5 bases and J shed 3 bases, with 13 bases lying between them. Germline V gene sequence: CDR1 MNHEY, CDR2 SMNVEV (reference sequence). Here the CDR3 DNA reads TGTGCCAGCAGTCCGATACAGGGACACACTGAAGCTTTCTTT. Translated: CASSPIQGHTEAFF.

The chain employs TRBV6-1 and TRBJ1-3; 11 nucleotides align to TRBD1. Germline assignment: CDR1 MNHNS and CDR2 SASEGT. The CDR3 has 17 amino acids. V trimming: 3 bases; J trimming: 2 bases; junction bases outside the gene matches: 6. CDR3 sequence (DNA): TGTGCCAGCAGTGAGCTCTGGGGACAGGGGGCTGGAAACACCATATATTTT. This encodes CASSELWGQGAGNTIYF.

V usage is TRBV27 and J usage is TRBJ2-3, with 7 bases identical to TRBD2. CDR3 length: 18 residues. Germline trimming cut 1 base from V and 2 bases from J; bases unmatched to any gene: 12. The germline V gene encodes CDR1 MNHEY and CDR2 SMNVEV (reference sequence). CDR3 amino acids: CASSLWADERGYTDTQYF. The DNA for the CDR3 is TGTGCCAGCAGTTTATGGGCCGATGAGCGGGGTTACACAGATACGCAGTATTTT.

This clone was recorded once. This chain uses TRBV5-1 with TRBJ2-3, with 10 bases aligning to TRBD1. Germline V gene lookup returns CDR1 SGHRS and CDR2 YFSETQ. CDR3 size: 16 residues. With V trimmed by 0 bases and J by 6 bases, 7 bases remained unmatched. The CDR3 bases are TGCGCCAGCAGCTTGGGGGGGACAGGGGCCTCGGATACGCAGTATTTT. It translates to CASSLGGTGASDTQYF.

The chain couples TRBV27 to TRBJ1-6, with 7 bases aligning to TRBD1. CDR1 and CDR2 from the germline V gene are MNHEY and SMNVEV (reference sequence). V lost 7 bases, J lost 8 bases, and 8 bases stayed unmatched. The CDR3 has 14 residues. The CDR3 spells CASTDRARDSPLHF. The CDR3 nucleotides read TGTGCCAGCACCGACAGGGCACGCGATTCACCCCTCCACTTT.

The rearrangement links TRBV7-9 to TRBJ1-1; no definite D call. Germline V gene lookup returns CDR1 SEHNR and CDR2 FQNEAQ (reference sequence). The CDR3 is 14 residues long. CDR3 nucleotide sequence: TGTAAGCAAGAAAGGCCCCTAGGGAACACTGAAGCTTTCTTT. It specifies CKQERPLGNTEAFF.

This sequence joins TRBV20-1 and TRBJ2-1; D is ambiguous. Trimming took 3 bases from V and 1 from J, leaving 10 bases between them. The CDR3 loop spans 14 amino acids. Germline CDR1 and CDR2: DFQATT and SNEGSKA (reference sequence). CDR3: CSASPVNSYNEQFF. In nucleotides, the CDR3 is TGCAGTGCTAGTCCCGTAAATTCCTACAATGAGCAGTTCTTC.

The chain has TRBV10-3 and TRBJ2-5; 8 nucleotides align to TRBD2. CDR3 length: 17 amino acids. The ends lost 2 bases at V and 2 bases at J; junction bases unmatched: 10. Germline V gives CDR1 ENHRY, CDR2 SYGVKD. CDR3 in amino acids: CAISEPARGAHQETQYF. In DNA, the CDR3 is TGTGCCATCAGTGAGCCGGCGCGGGGGGCCCATCAAGAGACCCAGTACTTC.

This clone has just a few counts. The rearrangement links TRBV5-4 to TRBJ1-1; D not certain. The CDR3 length is 14 residues. Trimming stripped 0 bases from V and 2 bases from J, with 8 bases between. CDR1 SGHNT and CDR2 YYREEE come from the germline V gene (reference sequence). The CDR3 DNA follows: TGTGCCAGCAGCTTGGGAGGGATAAACACTGAAGCTTTCTTT. Residues: CASSLGGINTEAFF.

This clone has only one observation. V and J are TRBV6-6 and TRBJ2-7; 9 bases are a match to TRBD2. V was pared by 7 bases and J by 0 bases, with 7 bases of the junction left unmatched. The CDR3 covers 15 residues. Per the germline V gene, CDR1 is MNHNY and CDR2 is SVGAGI (reference sequence). The CDR3 DNA reads TGTGCCAGCAAGCTAGCGGGGTCTAGCTCCTACGAGCAGTACTTC. Translated, it gives CASKLAGSSSYEQYF.

The chain is built from TRBV7-3 and TRBJ1-2; no reliable D call. Germline CDR1 reads SGHTA; CDR2 reads FQGTGA. This CDR3 has 14 residues. V dropped 5 bases and J dropped 2 bases, with 12 bases sitting between them. CDR3 in amino acids: CASSPGDGNYGYTF. DNA for the CDR3: TGTGCCAGCAGCCCGGGTGACGGAAACTATGGCTACACCTTC.

This sequence joins TRBV30 and TRBJ2-2; no clear D gene. V lost 2 bases and J lost 4, with 11 bases in between. Looked up from germline, CDR1 is GTSNPN and CDR2 is SVGIG (reference sequence). The CDR3 runs 14 residues. CDR3 loop: CAWSLGLSTGELFF. CDR3 DNA sequence: TGTGCCTGGAGTCTCGGGTTGAGCACCGGGGAGCTGTTTTTT.

This chain links TRBV28 with TRBJ1-1; D gene uncertain. This CDR3 spans 12 amino acids. CDR1 is MDHEN, CDR2 SYDVKM, per germline. Between the trimmed V and J ends, which lost 6 bases and 4 bases, there was a span of 9 bases. CDR3 nucleotides: TGTGCCAGCAGCGCCGCGGGCACTGAAGCTTTCTTT. Its protein product is CASSAAGTEAFF.

This clone was seen a single time. V gene TRBV18 combines with J gene TRBJ2-7, with 7 bases identical to TRBD2. CDR1 KGHSH and CDR2 LQKENI come from the germline V gene. J was trimmed by 3 bases and V by 3 bases; bases with no gene match: 2. CDR3 size: 13 residues. The DNA for the CDR3 is TGTGCCAGCTCACCGGGGGGGTTCTACGAGCAGTACTTC. Translating gives CASSPGGFYEQYF.

The sample holds a few counts of this clone. The chain has TRBV5-1 and TRBJ2-2, with D perhaps matching TRBD1 (5 bases). The V end lost 0 bases, the J end lost 5 bases, and 14 bases lay between the germline ends. CDR1 and CDR2 from the germline V gene are SGHRS and YFSETQ. This CDR3 is 16 amino acids long. CDR3 nucleotides: TGCGCCAGCAGCTTGGCCCTGGGGCGCGAGACCGGGGAGCTGTTTTTT. Translating gives CASSLALGRETGELFF.

This clone was recorded only once. The V call is TRBV7-8, the J call TRBJ1-1; no clear D gene. The CDR3 contains 14 residues. Germline loops: CDR1 SGHVS, CDR2 FQNEAQ. The V and J ends lost 1 base and 1 base respectively, with 7 bases between them. The CDR3 DNA is TGTGCCAGCAGCTTAGGCAGGCCGAACACTGAAGCTTTCTTT. Amino acids: CASSLGRPNTEAFF.

The gene calls are TRBV6-1 and TRBJ2-7, with 8 bases matching TRBD1. The CDR3 loop spans 15 amino acids. Germline assignment: CDR1 MNHNS and CDR2 SASEGT. Trimming removed 1 base from V and 4 bases from J; junction bases left unmatched: 6. The CDR3 DNA sequence: TGTGCCAGCAGTGAAGTTCAGGGGGCAAGATACGAGCAGTACTTC. Protein: CASSEVQGARYEQYF.

This sequence joins TRBV3-1 (or the pseudogene TRBV3-2) and TRBJ2-7; 8 nucleotides line up with TRBD1. CDR3 length: 15 amino acids. Germline V gene sequence: CDR1 LGHDT, CDR2 YNNKEL (reference sequence). The trim removed 3 bases at V and 7 bases at J, leaving 11 bases unmatched. The CDR3 sequence: CASSQGQVEWPEQYF. Written as DNA, the CDR3 is TGTGCCAGCAGCCAGGGACAGGTCGAATGGCCGGAGCAGTACTTC.

The chain carries TRBV18 and TRBJ2-2, with 8 bases matching TRBD2. Germline CDR1 and CDR2: KGHSH and LQKENI. The CDR3 spans 15 residues. J gave up 8 bases and V 6 bases, and 11 bases lay outside the gene matches. CDR3 residues: CASSPAAGASGELFF. The CDR3 nucleotides read TGTGCCAGCTCCCCTGCAGCGGGAGCTTCAGGGGAGCTGTTTTTT.

This chain connects TRBV19 to TRBJ2-2; D possibly corresponds to TRBD1 (5 bases). The CDR3 totals 15 residues. Germline lookup yields CDR1 LNHDA and CDR2 SQIVND (reference sequence). Trimming pared 5 bases from V and 5 bases from J, leaving 15 bases between. Here the CDR3 reads CASSSGRVETGELFF. DNA for the CDR3: TGTGCCAGTAGTTCGGGCAGGGTAGAAACCGGGGAGCTGTTTTTT.

The chain is built from TRBV19 and TRBJ2-3; tentatively, D is TRBD2 (6 bases). The CDR3 sequence is 14 residues long. Trimming stripped 5 bases from V and 6 bases from J, with 15 bases between. Germline lookup yields CDR1 LNHDA and CDR2 SQIVND (reference sequence). The CDR3 is CASSLGTPGDTQYF. DNA for the CDR3: TGTGCCAGTAGTCTTGGGACTCCTGGGGATACGCAGTATTTT. Full variable domain (outside the CDR3, taken from reference TRBV19 and TRBJ2-3): DGGITQSPKYLFRKEGQNVTLSCEQNLNHDAMYWYRQDPGQGLRLIYYSQIVNDFQKGDIAEGYSVSREKKESFPLTVTSAQKNPTAFYLCASSLGTPGDTQYFGPGTRLTVL.

The chain carries TRBV12-2 and TRBJ2-1; the table's TRBD1 call for D was not verified on the DNA. TRBV12-2 is assigned pseudogene status. The CDR3 is 16 residues long. CDR3 DNA: TGTGCAAGTCGCTTAGAAGGGGGAAGGAGCTACAATGAGCAGTTCTTC. Translation gives CASRLEGGRSYNEQFF.

This clone was recorded only once. The chain recombines TRBV7-9 with TRBJ1-4, with TRBD1 matching over 8 bases. CDR3 length: 14 residues. The V gene end was trimmed by 5 bases and the J gene end by 7 bases; junction bases not matched to a gene: 6. Germline assignment: CDR1 SEHNR and CDR2 FQNEAQ (reference sequence). CDR3 sequence (DNA): TGTGCCAGCAGCCCGGACAGGGTTCTTGAAAAACTGTTTTTT. Translating it yields CASSPDRVLEKLFF.

This chain links TRBV27 with TRBJ2-7, with D perhaps TRBD2 (6 bases). Germline lookup yields CDR1 MNHEY and CDR2 SMNVEV (reference sequence). V lost 3 bases and J 2 bases, leaving 11 bases between the germline ends. The length of the CDR3 is 14 residues. CDR3 in amino acids: CASSFLASTYEQYF. The CDR3 coding sequence is TGTGCCAGCAGTTTTCTAGCGAGTACCTACGAGCAGTACTTC.